A single sample gave rise to the 32 T cell receptor beta chains below, sequenced in a study of blood T cell repertoires in COVID-19. Using immunoSEQ multiplex PCR, the repertoire was profiled, and TCRdb retains in-frame clones only, with some absent. Of approximately 90,000 clones listed, roughly 90% are singletons. Sequenced sample: peripheral blood. The receptors come from a woman aged 70-85 years with acute or convalescent COVID-19.

The V call is TRBV5-1, the J call TRBJ2-2; 9 bases are a match to TRBD1. CDR3 length equals 16 residues. Germline values: CDR1 SGHRS, CDR2 YFSETQ. Trimming cost V 4 bases and J 5 bases; bases outside gene matches: 9. The CDR3 spells CASSVSGTGRTGELFF. CDR3 sequence (DNA): TGCGCCAGCAGCGTATCCGGGACAGGGCGGACCGGGGAGCTGTTTTTT.

The chain links TRBV7-9 to TRBJ2-3; 9 bases agree with TRBD1. This CDR3 region has 15 residues. V was pared by 1 base and J by 3 bases, with 2 bases of the junction left unmatched. CDR1 and CDR2 from the germline V gene are SEHNR and FQNEAQ (reference sequence). The CDR3 spells CASSLGDRDTDTQYF. CDR3 coding DNA: TGTGCCAGCAGCTTAGGGGACAGGGATACAGATACGCAGTATTTT.

CDR3 residues: CASTPWEGGRKDTQYF. The CDR3 DNA sequence: TGTGCCAGCACCCCGTGGGAGGGGGGGAGGAAAGATACGCAGTATTTT. This chain links TRBV28 with TRBJ2-3, with D possibly matching TRBD2 (7 bases). Germline V lookup: CDR1 MDHEN, CDR2 SYDVKM. The CDR3 extends over 16 amino acids. Trimming cost V 7 bases and J 5 bases, with 22 bases left between them.

The rearrangement uses TRBV3-1 (or the pseudogene TRBV3-2) and TRBJ1-6; D is ambiguous. V lost 0 bases to trimming and J lost 10 bases, with 13 bases between them. This CDR3 has 15 amino acids. Per germline, CDR1 LGHDT and CDR2 YNNKEL (reference sequence). This chain's CDR3 is CASSQDSRQWSPLHF. CDR3 nucleotides: TGTGCCAGCAGCCAAGATAGCCGGCAGTGGTCACCCCTCCACTTT.

The chain combines TRBV5-1 with TRBJ2-4; unclear D gene. This CDR3 comprises 17 residues. Per the germline V gene, CDR1 is SGHRS and CDR2 is YFSETQ. V dropped 3 bases and J dropped 0 bases, with 16 bases sitting between them. CDR3 nucleotides: TGCGCCAGCAGCTCCTTTGACAAATCCTTAGCCAAAAACATTCAGTACTTC. It specifies CASSSFDKSLAKNIQYF.

J is TRBJ1-1 and V is TRBV5-1, with 7 bases lining up with TRBD1. V was clipped by 3 bases and J by 3 bases; unmatched bases: 8. The germline CDR1 and CDR2 sequences are SGHRS and YFSETQ. This CDR3 spans 15 amino acids. DNA for the CDR3: TGCGCCAGCAGCTATGAGGGACAGTGGGACACTGAAGCTTTCTTT. Translation gives CASSYEGQWDTEAFF.

In nucleotides, the CDR3 is TGTGCCAGCTCCAGAGGACTAGCGGGAGAGAAGGTGGACAATGAGCAGTTCTTC. Translation: CASSRGLAGEKVDNEQFF. The chain carries TRBV18 and TRBJ2-1, with 13 positions matching TRBD2. With V trimmed by 6 bases and J by 5 bases, 13 bases remained unmatched. Per the germline V gene, CDR1 is KGHSH and CDR2 is LQKENI. The CDR3 totals 18 residues.

The sample holds one count of this clone. V and J are TRBV18 and TRBJ2-7; possibly TRBD2 for D (5 bases). This CDR3 spans 14 amino acids. With 2 bases removed from V and 4 bases from J, the gap between germline ends came to 12 bases. The germline V gene encodes CDR1 KGHSH and CDR2 LQKENI. The CDR3 reads CASSPTRGSYEQYF. The CDR3, as DNA: TGTGCCAGCTCACCAACGCGAGGGTCTTACGAGCAGTACTTC. Supplemented by reference TRBV18 and TRBJ2-7, the full variable domain reads NAGVMQNPRHLVRRRGQEARLRCSPMKGHSHVYWYRQLPEEGLKFMVYLQKENIIDESGMPKERFSAEFPKEGPSILRIQQVVRGDSAAYFCASSPTRGSYEQYFGPGTRLTVT.

The chain employs TRBV7-9 and TRBJ1-4; weak D call: TRBD1 (5 bases). Between the trimmed V and J ends, which lost 3 bases and 5 bases, there was a span of 13 bases. This CDR3 is 15 amino acids long. The V gene's germline CDR1 is SEHNR and CDR2 FQNEAQ (reference sequence). The CDR3 region is CASSFYGQANEKLFF. The CDR3 coding sequence is TGTGCCAGCAGCTTTTACGGACAAGCGAATGAAAAACTGTTTTTT.

In its sample, this clone was seen once. The chain combines TRBV6-5 with TRBJ1-5; 10 nucleotides agree with TRBD1. Germline V gives CDR1 MNHEY, CDR2 SVGAGI. CDR3 length equals 15 residues. J was trimmed by 7 bases and V by 4 bases; bases with no gene match: 7. CDR3 sequence reads: CASSSRQGARQPQHF. The CDR3 DNA follows: TGTGCCAGCAGTTCTCGACAGGGGGCACGGCAGCCCCAGCATTTT.

CDR3 nucleotide sequence: TGCGCCAGCAGCTTGGAAGGGGCCCCTCGCTACGAGCAGTACGTC. Its protein is CASSLEGAPRYEQYV. This chain connects TRBV5-1 to TRBJ2-7; a possible D gene is TRBD1 (5 bases). There are 15 residues in the CDR3. The V gene lost 0 bases and the J gene lost 3 bases, with 13 bases spanning the gap. Germline CDR1 and CDR2: SGHRS and YFSETQ.

The chain employs TRBV7-8 and TRBJ2-3; no clear D gene. The CDR3 spans 11 residues. The V and J ends lost 7 bases and 8 bases respectively, with 10 bases between them. The germline V gene encodes CDR1 SGHVS and CDR2 FQNEAQ. CDR3 DNA: TGTGCCAGCACCGGAGAGGTTACGCAGTATTTT. This translates into CASTGEVTQYF.

The chain recombines TRBV4-1 with TRBJ1-5, with 7 bases lining up with TRBD1. Germline assignment: CDR1 MGHRA and CDR2 YSYEKL. The junction had 4 bases not matched to a gene; V was cut back by 0 bases and J by 5 bases. The CDR3 runs to 15 residues. The CDR3 coding sequence is TGCGCCAGCAGCCAAGATGGCAGGGGGGATCAGCCCCAGCATTTT. It is translated as CASSQDGRGDQPQHF.

This chain links TRBV28 with TRBJ1-2, with D possibly matching TRBD1 (6 bases). The germline gives CDR1 MDHEN, CDR2 SYDVKM. CDR3 length: 13 residues. V lost 7 bases to trimming and J lost 4 bases, with 13 bases between them. Written as DNA, the CDR3 is TGTGCCAGCATCCTACTAGGGGGCTATGGCTACACCTTC. It is translated as CASILLGGYGYTF.

The chain is built from TRBV6-1 and TRBJ1-6; D uncertain. Trimming stripped 2 bases from V and 6 bases from J, with 11 bases between. This CDR3 comprises 15 residues. CDR1 is MNHNS, CDR2 SASEGT, per germline. The CDR3 loop is CASSEPPGRNSPLHF. DNA of the CDR3: TGTGCCAGCAGTGAACCACCAGGCCGTAATTCACCCCTCCACTTT.

This chain joins TRBV19 and TRBJ2-1; 10 bases align to TRBD2. The CDR3 is 17 residues long. Germline trimming cut 0 bases from V and 7 bases from J; bases unmatched to any gene: 9. Germline V gene sequence: CDR1 LNHDA, CDR2 SQIVND (reference sequence). The CDR3 bases are TGTGCCAGTAGTATAGATCTTTCAGCGGGAGGGGCGAATGAGCAGTTCTTC. Residues: CASSIDLSAGGANEQFF. The full variable domain, its missing parts supplied by reference TRBV19 and TRBJ2-1, is DGGITQSPKYLFRKEGQNVTLSCEQNLNHDAMYWYRQDPGQGLRLIYYSQIVNDFQKGDIAEGYSVSREKKESFPLTVTSAQKNPTAFYLCASSIDLSAGGANEQFFGPGTRLTVL.

CDR3 sequence reads: CASSPGGETQYF. The CDR3 bases are TGCGCCAGCAGCCCGGGGGGGGAGACCCAGTACTTC. The V call is TRBV5-1, the J call TRBJ2-5; TRBD2 aligns across 8 bases. This CDR3 is 12 amino acids long. The germline V gene encodes CDR1 SGHRS and CDR2 YFSETQ. The V and J ends lost 4 bases and 5 bases, in that order; junction bases with no gene match: 1.

The V and J genes are TRBV6-4 and TRBJ2-1; D not resolved. V lost 0 bases and J 0 bases, leaving 9 bases between the germline ends. The CDR3 consists of 16 residues. Germline CDR1 reads MRHNA; CDR2 reads SNTAGT. CDR3 loop: CASSDSTLSSYNEQFF. Here the CDR3 DNA reads TGTGCCAGCAGTGACTCTACGCTAAGCTCCTACAATGAGCAGTTCTTC.

This chain uses TRBV19 with TRBJ1-2, with unresolved D. The CDR3 consists of 15 residues. The germline gives CDR1 LNHDA, CDR2 SQIVND (reference sequence). V gave up 6 bases and J gave up 4 bases, with 18 bases separating them. The CDR3 is CASSRQRSSSYGYTF. In DNA, the CDR3 is TGTGCCAGTAGCCGGCAGCGATCTAGCTCCTATGGCTACACCTTC.

The J gene is TRBJ2-3, the V gene TRBV9, with a tentative D call TRBD2 (5 bases). CDR3 length equals 16 residues. V dropped 4 bases and J dropped 0 bases, with 15 bases sitting between them. Germline V CDR1 and CDR2: SGDLS, YYNGEE. This chain's CDR3 is CASSPRTSISTDTQYF. In DNA, the CDR3 is TGTGCCAGCAGCCCCAGGACTTCAATCAGCACAGATACGCAGTATTTT. The full variable domain, with the rest looked up from reference TRBV9 and TRBJ2-3, is DSGVTQTPKHLITATGQRVTLRCSPRSGDLSVYWYQQSLDQGLQFLIQYYNGEERAKGNILERFSAQQFPDLHSELNLSSLELGDSALYFCASSPRTSISTDTQYFGPGTRLTVL.

V and J are TRBV24-1 and TRBJ1-2; possibly TRBD1 for D (6 bases). V was trimmed by 5 bases and J by 7 bases, leaving 10 bases between them. Germline CDR1 KGHDR, CDR2 SFDVKD. This CDR3 has 12 amino acids. The CDR3: CATSGTAFGYTF. In nucleotides, the CDR3 is TGTGCCACCAGTGGGACAGCTTTTGGCTACACCTTC.

V usage is TRBV5-6 and J usage is TRBJ2-1, with 14 positions matching TRBD2. Germline V gives CDR1 SGHDT, CDR2 YYEEEE. There are 14 residues in the CDR3. V gave up 4 bases and J gave up 14 bases; unmatched junction bases: 8. For the CDR3, the DNA is TGTGCCAGCAGCGAGCGAGGGACTAGCGGGAGTAAGTTCTTC. Translation: CASSERGTSGSKFF.

This clone was seen only a few times. The chain uses TRBV6-4 and TRBJ2-3; perhaps TRBD1 as D (5 bases). This CDR3 contains 13 residues. Germline assignment: CDR1 MRHNA and CDR2 SNTAGT. The V gene lost 4 bases and the J gene lost 2 bases, with 7 bases spanning the gap. The CDR3 DNA reads TGTGCCAGCAGTGTAGGGGACACAGATACGCAGTATTTT. Translated, it gives CASSVGDTDTQYF.

The chain joins TRBV2 to TRBJ2-3, with 7 positions matching TRBD2. Germline trimming cut 5 bases from V and 0 bases from J; bases unmatched to any gene: 2. The CDR3 has 14 amino acids. Germline loops: CDR1 SNHLY, CDR2 FYNNEI. The CDR3 nucleotides read TGTGCCAGCAGTTCTAGCGGAAGCACAGATACGCAGTATTTT. Its translation is CASSSSGSTDTQYF.

V usage is TRBV3-1 (or the pseudogene TRBV3-2) and J usage is TRBJ1-2, with a tentative D call TRBD1 (5 bases). This CDR3 spans 13 amino acids. V dropped 1 base and J dropped 7 bases, with 10 bases sitting between them. Germline values: CDR1 LGHDT, CDR2 YNNKEL (reference sequence). CDR3: CASSQGPGGGYTF. The CDR3 bases are TGTGCCAGCAGCCAAGGGCCGGGGGGTGGCTACACCTTC.

This clone was detected only once. The V and J genes are TRBV21-1 and TRBJ2-3; the table assigns TRBD2, which was not confirmed against the DNA. TRBV21-1 is a documented pseudogene. This CDR3 comprises 17 residues. CDR3 nucleotides: TGTGCCAGCAGCAAACGGGAGGCGGGAGCAAGCGCAGATACGCAGTATTTT. Translated, it gives CASSKREAGASADTQYF.

This sequence joins TRBV19 and TRBJ1-2; TRBD1 is a possible D gene (6 bases). Trimming removed 5 bases from V and 1 base from J, with 14 bases in between. CDR3 length: 15 amino acids. Germline CDR1 reads LNHDA; CDR2 reads SQIVND (reference sequence). In DNA form, the CDR3 reads TGTGCCAGTAGTGGTGGACAGCTCGTTAACTATGGCTACACCTTC. It specifies CASSGGQLVNYGYTF.

This clone was seen at least ten times. The chain links TRBV13 to TRBJ2-7, with 16 positions matching TRBD2. Germline assignment: CDR1 PRHDT and CDR2 FYEKMQ (reference sequence). The CDR3 consists of 16 residues. The J segment lost 2 bases and the V segment lost 4 bases, leaving 2 bases of the junction unmatched. CDR3 bases: TGTGCCAGCAGCTGGGGACTAGCGGGAGGGCCCTACGAGCAGTACTTC. Its translation is CASSWGLAGGPYEQYF.

The chain employs TRBV28 and TRBJ2-5, with TRBD2 identical over 8 bases. This CDR3 spans 14 amino acids. The V and J ends lost 7 bases and 3 bases, in that order; junction bases with no gene match: 7. The germline CDR1 and CDR2 sequences are MDHEN and SYDVKM. CDR3 sequence: CASKAGGFKETQYF. The CDR3, as DNA: TGTGCCAGCAAGGCGGGGGGATTCAAAGAGACCCAGTACTTC.

The chain joins TRBV9 to TRBJ2-7; TRBD2 matches 9 bases. V lost 2 bases and J lost 5; bases outside the gene matches: 5. Germline V lookup: CDR1 SGDLS, CDR2 YYNGEE. The CDR3 contains 14 residues. The CDR3 sequence: CASSVGTSFNEQYF. CDR3 coding DNA: TGTGCCAGCAGCGTCGGGACTAGCTTCAACGAGCAGTACTTC.

CDR3 sequence reads: CASSSTARAFSPLHF. CDR3 nucleotides: TGTGCCAGTAGTAGCACAGCCAGGGCCTTTTCACCCCTCCACTTT. The chain combines TRBV19 with TRBJ1-6; possibly TRBD1 for D (5 bases). Germline CDR1 reads LNHDA; CDR2 reads SQIVND (reference sequence). The V end was cut by 4 bases, the J end by 9 bases, with 16 bases between. CDR3 size: 15 residues.

This CDR3 is CASSPLRGQKPALHF. CDR3 in DNA: TGTGCCAGCAGCCCGTTGCGAGGACAGAAGCCTGCCCTCCACTTT. The chain is built from TRBV11-2 and TRBJ1-6, with a possible D match to TRBD1 (6 bases). The CDR3 spans 15 residues. Germline CDR1 SGHAT, CDR2 FQNNGV. V lost 5 bases, J lost 14 bases, and 22 bases lay in between.